This record concerns one TCR beta chain sequence. The antigen is undetermined. This CDR3 comprises 11 residues. Trimming cost V 10 bases and J 8 bases, with 12 bases left between them. The germline CDR1 and CDR2 sequences are MNHGY and SAAAGT. This sample is part of a study of T cell repertoires in cytomegalovirus infection. TCRdb reanalysed the reads using MiXCR and keeps one entry per CDR3 protein. This sample has hundreds of thousands of distinct CDR3 sequences, with approximately 24% found just once. Whole-study findings and limits: HLA-C-restricted CMV-specific TCR beta clonotypes prevailed in the ex vivo response.

The rearrangement uses TRBV6-8 and TRBJ2-1; weak D call: TRBD2 (5 bases). Sequenced material: CD8+ T cells from PBMCs. The source of this sequence is a human donor in good health (CMV status not recorded). Some clones in this sample may be carry-over from other donors' samples. The CDR3 spells CATGGGDEQFF. CDR3 DNA sequence: TGTGCCACCGGAGGTGGGGATGAGCAGTTCTTC.